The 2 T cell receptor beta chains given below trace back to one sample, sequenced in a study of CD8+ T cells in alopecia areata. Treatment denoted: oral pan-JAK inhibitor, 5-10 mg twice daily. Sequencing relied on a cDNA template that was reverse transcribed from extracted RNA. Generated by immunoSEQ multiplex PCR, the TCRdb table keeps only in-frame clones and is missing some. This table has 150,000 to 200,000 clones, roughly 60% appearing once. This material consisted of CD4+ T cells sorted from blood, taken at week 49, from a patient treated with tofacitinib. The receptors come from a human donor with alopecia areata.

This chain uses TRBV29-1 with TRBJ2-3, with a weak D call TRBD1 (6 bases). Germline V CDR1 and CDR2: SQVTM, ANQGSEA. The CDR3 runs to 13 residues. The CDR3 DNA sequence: TGCAGTCCTCGGACAGTTAGCACAGATACGCAGTATTTT. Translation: CSPRTVSTDTQYF.

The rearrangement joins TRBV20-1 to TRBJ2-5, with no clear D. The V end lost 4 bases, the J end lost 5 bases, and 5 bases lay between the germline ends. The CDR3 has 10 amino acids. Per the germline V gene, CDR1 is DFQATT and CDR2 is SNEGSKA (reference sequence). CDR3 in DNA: TGCAGTGCTAAGTATGAGACCCAGTACTTC. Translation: CSAKYETQYF.